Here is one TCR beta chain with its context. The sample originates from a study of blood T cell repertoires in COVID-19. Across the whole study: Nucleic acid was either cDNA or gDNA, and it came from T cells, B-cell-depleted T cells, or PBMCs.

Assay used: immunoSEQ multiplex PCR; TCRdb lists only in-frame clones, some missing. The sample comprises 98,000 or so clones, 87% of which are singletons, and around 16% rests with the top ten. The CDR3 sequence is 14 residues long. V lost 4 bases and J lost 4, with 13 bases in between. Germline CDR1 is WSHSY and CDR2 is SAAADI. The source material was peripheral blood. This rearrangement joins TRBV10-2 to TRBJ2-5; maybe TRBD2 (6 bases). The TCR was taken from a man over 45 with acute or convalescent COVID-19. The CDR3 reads CASSAPGVGETQYF. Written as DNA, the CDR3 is TGCGCCAGCAGTGCACCGGGGGTGGGAGAGACCCAGTACTTC.